The 22 T cell receptor beta chains below all came from one sample that was sequenced in a study of shared clonotypes between healthy human individuals. Only CD45RO-negative cells positively selected for CCR7 counted as naive CD8 cells, so terminally differentiated effector memory CD45RA+ cells were excluded. Measured with immunoSEQ multiplex PCR; TCRdb has only the in-frame clones, and not every one. The sample lists under 600,000 clones, roughly 98% occurring once. The sequenced sample consisted of naive CD8+ T cells sorted from blood. The receptor source for this set is a man aged 25-45 years in good health.

The chain carries TRBV9 and TRBJ2-7; 8 positions match TRBD1. CDR3 length: 15 residues. The V gene's germline CDR1 is SGDLS and CDR2 YYNGEE. J was trimmed by 6 bases and V by 0 bases; bases with no gene match: 8. The CDR3 DNA reads as TGTGCCAGCAGCGTAGGCGACAGGGGTTTGACCGAGCAGTACTTC. Encoded protein: CASSVGDRGLTEQYF.

On this clone: Distinct nucleotide sequences in the sample also encode this CDR3. J is TRBJ2-5 and V is TRBV20-1; D remains ambiguous. There are 10 residues in the CDR3. V lost 3 bases, J lost 5 bases, and 4 bases lay in between. CDR1 and CDR2 (germline): DFQATT, SNEGSKA (reference sequence). Here the CDR3 reads CSASSETQYF. CDR3 nucleotide sequence: TGCAGTGCTAGCTCCGAGACCCAGTACTTC.

The J gene is TRBJ2-3, the V gene TRBV27; TRBD2 matches 9 bases. V was pared by 2 bases and J by 1 base, with 1 base of the junction left unmatched. Germline CDR1 reads MNHEY; CDR2 reads SMNVEV (reference sequence). The CDR3 length is 15 residues. The CDR3 DNA reads TGTGCCAGCAGTTTAGCGGGAGGGCGCACAGATACGCAGTATTTT. It encodes CASSLAGGRTDTQYF.

J is TRBJ2-7 and V is TRBV5-5; TRBD2 is a possible D gene (5 bases). In germline, CDR1 is SGHKS, CDR2 YYEKEE (reference sequence). This CDR3 has 16 amino acids. V dropped 7 bases and J dropped 2 bases, with 22 bases sitting between them. The CDR3 DNA reads as TGTGCCAGCCAGCCTCCCCCCCCAGCGGAGCCCTACGAGCAGTACTTC. Protein: CASQPPPPAEPYEQYF.

The V and J genes are TRBV7-9 and TRBJ2-5, with no clear D. The V end was cut by 8 bases, the J end by 6 bases, with 7 bases between. Germline lookup yields CDR1 SEHNR and CDR2 FQNEAQ (reference sequence). The CDR3 loop spans 10 amino acids. In DNA form, the CDR3 reads TGTGCCAGCGCTGGACAGACCCAGTACTTC. Translating gives CASAGQTQYF.

V is TRBV5-1 and J is TRBJ1-1; D call uncertain. Germline V lookup: CDR1 SGHRS, CDR2 YFSETQ. CDR3 size: 13 residues. V lost 2 bases and J lost 3, with 8 bases in between. In DNA form, the CDR3 reads TGCGCCAGCAGCTTAGTGTGGGACACTGAAGCTTTCTTT. Translated: CASSLVWDTEAFF.

This chain uses TRBV11-2 with TRBJ2-5; weak D call: TRBD2 (5 bases). This CDR3 has 14 residues. Trimming removed 5 bases at V and 5 bases at J, with 15 bases between. From germline, CDR1 is SGHAT and CDR2 FQNNGV. The CDR3 DNA reads TGTGCCAGCAGCCCTACGGGGTTTCACGAGACCCAGTACTTC. This encodes CASSPTGFHETQYF. The full variable domain, with the rest looked up from reference TRBV11-2 and TRBJ2-5, is EAGVAQSPRYKIIEKRQSVAFWCNPISGHATLYWYQQILGQGPKLLIQFQNNGVVDDSQLPKDRFSAERLKGVDSTLKIQPAKLEDSAVYLCASSPTGFHETQYFGPGTRLLVL.

The chain recombines TRBV9 with TRBJ2-3; D is tentatively TRBD1 or TRBD2 (6 bases each). Germline V gives CDR1 SGDLS, CDR2 YYNGEE. CDR3 size: 16 residues. The germline V and J ends were trimmed by 2 bases and 1 base, with 14 bases remaining between them. The CDR3 here is CASSVLGGPCTDTQYF. The CDR3 region has the DNA TGTGCCAGCAGCGTCCTGGGGGGCCCCTGCACAGATACGCAGTATTTT. Supplemented by reference TRBV9 and TRBJ2-3, the full variable domain reads DSGVTQTPKHLITATGQRVTLRCSPRSGDLSVYWYQQSLDQGLQFLIQYYNGEERAKGNILERFSAQQFPDLHSELNLSSLELGDSALYFCASSVLGGPCTDTQYFGPGTRLTVL.

This clone appeared a single time. The chain joins TRBV7-9 to TRBJ2-1; D remains unclear. Germline-derived CDR1 and CDR2 are SEHNR and FQNEAQ (reference sequence). Trimming took off 4 bases at V and 7 bases at J, with 8 bases between the two ends. The length of the CDR3 is 12 residues. The DNA of the CDR3 is TGTGCCAGCAGCTCGTTAGCAAATGAGCAGTTCTTC. This sequence encodes CASSSLANEQFF.

The chain combines TRBV5-1 with TRBJ2-1; no reliable D call. Germline V lookup: CDR1 SGHRS, CDR2 YFSETQ. V was clipped by 4 bases and J by 3 bases, with 17 bases between them. CDR3 length: 16 residues. The CDR3 bases are TGCGCCAGCAGCCCGGGCCTAGGGCCGCTCTACAATGAGCAGTTCTTC. This encodes CASSPGLGPLYNEQFF.

This rearrangement joins TRBV30 to TRBJ2-3; the match to TRBD2 covers 11 bases. The CDR3 contains 15 residues. J gave up 3 bases and V 6 bases, and 8 bases lay outside the gene matches. Germline CDR1 GTSNPN, CDR2 SVGIG (reference sequence). DNA of the CDR3: TGTGCCTGCCTTCCTTTAGCGGGAGGGACAGATACGCAGTATTTT. Translating it yields CACLPLAGGTDTQYF.

This chain connects TRBV5-1 to TRBJ2-7; 10 bases fit TRBD1. The germline CDR1 and CDR2 sequences are SGHRS and YFSETQ. This CDR3 is 16 amino acids long. V was pared by 3 bases and J by 0 bases, with 6 bases of the junction left unmatched. The CDR3 nucleotides are TGCGCCAGCAGCTGGGACAGGGGCCACAGCTCCTACGAGCAGTACTTC. It yields the protein CASSWDRGHSSYEQYF.

The chain joins TRBV27 to TRBJ2-1; 8 nucleotides match TRBD1. CDR3 size: 15 residues. The V and J ends lost 6 bases and 7 bases, in that order; junction bases with no gene match: 11. Per the germline V gene, CDR1 is MNHEY and CDR2 is SMNVEV (reference sequence). CDR3 sequence reads: CASRLGTGMGNEQFF. DNA of the CDR3: TGTGCCAGCAGGCTTGGGACAGGAATGGGGAATGAGCAGTTCTTC.

The table lists this clone with a count of one. The gene calls are TRBV7-6 and TRBJ2-5; D unclear. Germline CDR1 is SGHVS and CDR2 is FNYEAQ. V gave up 1 base and J gave up 5 bases, with 5 bases separating them. The length of the CDR3 is 12 residues. CDR3 amino acids: CASSLGLETQYF. CDR3 coding DNA: TGTGCCAGCAGCTTAGGTTTGGAGACCCAGTACTTC.

The chain employs TRBV7-9 and TRBJ2-7, with 11 bases identical to TRBD1. Germline-derived CDR1 and CDR2 are SEHNR and FQNEAQ (reference sequence). Losses at the gene ends were 5 bases for V and 4 bases for J; bases not matched to a gene: 10. The CDR3 runs to 16 residues. DNA for the CDR3: TGTGCCAGCAGCCAAACTCCGGGACAGGGGGGTTACGAGCAGTACTTC. Protein product: CASSQTPGQGGYEQYF.

CDR3 bases: TGTGCCGGGGCGGACAGCTACACCATATATTTT. Translating it yields CAGADSYTIYF. J is TRBJ1-3 and V is TRBV30; D perhaps matches TRBD1 (6 bases). Germline loops: CDR1 GTSNPN, CDR2 SVGIG (reference sequence). The CDR3 is made up of 11 amino acids. V was clipped by 8 bases and J by 8 bases, with 13 bases between them.

The V call is TRBV7-9, the J call TRBJ2-7; D is perhaps TRBD2 (6 bases). The CDR3 loop spans 15 amino acids. Looked up from germline, CDR1 is SEHNR and CDR2 is FQNEAQ (reference sequence). Trimming took off 5 bases at V and 2 bases at J, with 16 bases between the two ends. The DNA for the CDR3 is TGTGCCAGCAGCACAAGACTAGGTTCGACCTACGAGCAGTACTTC. Its protein is CASSTRLGSTYEQYF.

The chain links TRBV5-4 to TRBJ2-1; 13 nucleotides align to TRBD2. This CDR3 is 17 amino acids long. Germline-derived CDR1 and CDR2 are SGHNT and YYREEE (reference sequence). V lost 4 bases to trimming and J lost 7 bases; unmatched junction nucleotides: 11. In nucleotides, the CDR3 is TGTGCCAGCAGCACCGGACTAGCGGGAGATACCGTAAATGAGCAGTTCTTC. Translating it yields CASSTGLAGDTVNEQFF.

The chain recombines TRBV6-5 with TRBJ2-1; a weak D match, TRBD2 (5 bases). Per germline, CDR1 MNHEY and CDR2 SVGAGI. The CDR3 runs 13 residues. Trimming stripped 5 bases from V and 10 bases from J, with 15 bases between. CDR3 sequence: CASSAAGGGEQFF. CDR3 in DNA: TGTGCCAGCAGTGCAGCAGGAGGTGGAGAGCAGTTCTTC.

The V gene is TRBV29-1, the J gene TRBJ2-3; a weak D match, TRBD2 (5 bases). Trimming pared 3 bases from V and 2 bases from J, leaving 9 bases between. The CDR3 consists of 13 residues. Germline V gene data show CDR1 as SQVTM and CDR2 as ANQGSEA. The DNA for the CDR3 is TGCAGCGTTGAGGGCGGACTCACAGATACGCAGTATTTT. This translates into CSVEGGLTDTQYF.

The chain is built from TRBV19 and TRBJ1-3; a weak D match, TRBD1 (6 bases). V was trimmed by 2 bases and J by 1 base, leaving 12 bases between them. The CDR3 runs to 16 residues. From germline, CDR1 is LNHDA and CDR2 SQIVND (reference sequence). The CDR3 region is CASSIPQGTSGNTIYF. CDR3 nucleotides: TGTGCCAGTAGTATACCACAGGGAACGTCTGGAAACACCATATATTTT.

V gene TRBV7-3 combines with J gene TRBJ2-1; 9 nucleotides align to TRBD2. With V trimmed by 0 bases and J by 4 bases, 4 bases remained unmatched. Germline CDR1 SGHTA, CDR2 FQGTGA. The length of the CDR3 is 16 residues. The CDR3 protein is CASSLTQREVYNEQFF. CDR3 bases: TGTGCCAGCAGCTTAACCCAGCGGGAGGTTTACAATGAGCAGTTCTTC.